This TCR beta chain was sequenced during a study of T cell repertoires in cytomegalovirus infection. Study summary: Both CMV infection and a matching HLA type were indicated by public TCR beta signatures. General observations from the study: Totalled public TCR beta family frequency picked out people who carried CMV plus the relevant HLA. HLA-C-restricted CMV clonotypes gave the most frequent clonotype in two of eight donors.

V was shortened by 5 bases and J by 4 bases, with 18 bases between the two germline ends. From germline, CDR1 is SGHTA and CDR2 FQGNSA. This CDR3 is built from 16 residues. This clonotype was observed many times. The antigen remains undetermined. TCRdb itself ran the reads through MiXCR, one entry per CDR3 protein. The repertoire holds about 600,000 distinct CDR3 sequences, with less than 25% as singletons. V gene TRBV7-2 combines with J gene TRBJ2-1; possible D gene TRBD2, 6 bases. The receptor was isolated from a human donor in good health (CMV status not recorded). Some clones in this sample may be carry-over from other donors' samples. Material for sequencing was CD8+ T cells from PBMCs. CDR3 sequence (DNA): TGTGCCAGCAGCGAGACCGGGACTTCCCTTTACAATGAGCAGTTCTTC. As protein: CASSETGTSLYNEQFF.